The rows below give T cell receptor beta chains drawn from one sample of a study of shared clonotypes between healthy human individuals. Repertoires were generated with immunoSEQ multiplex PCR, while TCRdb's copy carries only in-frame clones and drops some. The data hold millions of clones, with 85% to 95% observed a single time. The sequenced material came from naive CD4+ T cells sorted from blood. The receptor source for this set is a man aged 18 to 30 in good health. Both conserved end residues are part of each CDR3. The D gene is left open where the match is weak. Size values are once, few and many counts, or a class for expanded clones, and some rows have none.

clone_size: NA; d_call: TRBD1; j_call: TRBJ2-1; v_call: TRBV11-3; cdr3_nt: TGTGCCAGCAGGAGAACAGGGGACAATGAGCAGTTCTTC; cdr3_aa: CASRRTGDNEQFF
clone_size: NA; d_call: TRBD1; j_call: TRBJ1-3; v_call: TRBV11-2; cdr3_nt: TGTGCCAGCAGCTCCTCGGACAGGGGCTCTGGAAACACCATATATTTT; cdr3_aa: CASSSSDRGSGNTIYF
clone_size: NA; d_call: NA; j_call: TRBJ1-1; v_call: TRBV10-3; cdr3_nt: TGTGCCATCAGTGAGTGGGGCATGAACACTGAAGCTTTCTTT; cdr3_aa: CAISEWGMNTEAFF
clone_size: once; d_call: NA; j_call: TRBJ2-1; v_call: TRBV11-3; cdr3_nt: TGTGCCAGCAGCTCCGGAGAAAGCTCCTACAATGAGCAGTTCTTC; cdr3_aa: CASSSGESSYNEQFF
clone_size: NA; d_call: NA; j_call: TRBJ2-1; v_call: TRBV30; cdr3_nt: TGTGCCTGGTCAAAGGGTCCGGGACAGCAGTTCTTC; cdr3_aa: CAWSKGPGQQFF
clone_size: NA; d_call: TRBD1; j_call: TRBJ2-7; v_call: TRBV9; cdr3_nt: TGTGCCAGCAGCGGGGGGACAGGGTTACACGAGCAGTACTTC; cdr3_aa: CASSGGTGLHEQYF
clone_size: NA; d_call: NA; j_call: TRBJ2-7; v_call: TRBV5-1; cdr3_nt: TGCGCCAGCAGCCTGGGACATCCTCCCTACGAGCAGTACTTC; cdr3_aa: CASSLGHPPYEQYF
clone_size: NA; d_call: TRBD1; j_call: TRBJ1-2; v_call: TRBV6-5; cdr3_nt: TGTGCCAGCAGTCCAACAACAGGGGGCCATGGCTACACCTTC; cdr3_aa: CASSPTTGGHGYTF
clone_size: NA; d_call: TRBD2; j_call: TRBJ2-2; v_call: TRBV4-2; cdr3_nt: TGTGCCAGCAGCCCCAGGCCCCTAGCGGGCGACAACACCGGGGAGCTGTTTTTT; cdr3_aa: CASSPRPLAGDNTGELFF
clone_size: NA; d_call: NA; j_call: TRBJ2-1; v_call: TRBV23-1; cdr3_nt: TGCGCCAGCAGTCAATCGTGCAGTGAGGCCAACGATGAGCAGTTCTTC; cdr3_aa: CASSQSCSEANDEQFF
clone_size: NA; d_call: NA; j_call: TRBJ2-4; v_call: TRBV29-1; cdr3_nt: TGCAGCGTGGAATCGGAAGGTTACGGGGATCTAGCCAAAAACATTCAGTACTTC; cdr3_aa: CSVESEGYGDLAKNIQYF
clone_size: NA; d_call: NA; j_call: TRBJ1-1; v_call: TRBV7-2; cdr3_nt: TGTGCCAGCAGCTCGGACAGGAACACTGAAGCTTTCTTT; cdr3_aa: CASSSDRNTEAFF
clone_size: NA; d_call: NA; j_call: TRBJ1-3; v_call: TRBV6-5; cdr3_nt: TGTGCCAGCAGTTATGACAGCATCTCTGGAAACACCATATATTTT; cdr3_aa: CASSYDSISGNTIYF
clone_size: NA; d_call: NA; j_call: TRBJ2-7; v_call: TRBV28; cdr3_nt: TGTGCCAGCAGTGTAGGCGGGGTTCGTAACGAGCAGTACTTC; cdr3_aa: CASSVGGVRNEQYF
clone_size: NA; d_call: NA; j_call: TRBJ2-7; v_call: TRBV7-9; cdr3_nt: TGTGCCAGCAGCCCACCCCCAACTGGAGTGGCCTACGAGCAGTACTTC; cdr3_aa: CASSPPPTGVAYEQYF
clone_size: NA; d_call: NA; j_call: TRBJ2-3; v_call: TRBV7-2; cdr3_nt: TGTGCCAGCAGCTTTAGGGTAGGGGGCACAGATACGCAGTATTTT; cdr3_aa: CASSFRVGGTDTQYF
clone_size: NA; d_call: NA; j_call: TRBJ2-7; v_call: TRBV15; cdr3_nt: TGTGCCACCAGCGCCCGGGACACTAACTCCTACGAGCAGTACTTC; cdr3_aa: CATSARDTNSYEQYF
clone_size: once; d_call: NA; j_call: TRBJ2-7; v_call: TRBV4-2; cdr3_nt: TGTGCCAGCAGCCAAGAGGGGGGAACCTACGAGCAGTACTTC; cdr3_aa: CASSQEGGTYEQYF
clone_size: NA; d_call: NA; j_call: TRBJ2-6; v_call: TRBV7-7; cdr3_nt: TGTGCTAGCAGCTCCCCAAAAGGGGCAGGGAACGGGGCCAACGTCCTGACTTTC; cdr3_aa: CASSSPKGAGNGANVLTF
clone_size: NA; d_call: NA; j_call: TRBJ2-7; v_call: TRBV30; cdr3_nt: TGTGCCTGGAGTCGTCAGGGTTCAGACGAGCAGTACTTC; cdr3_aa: CAWSRQGSDEQYF
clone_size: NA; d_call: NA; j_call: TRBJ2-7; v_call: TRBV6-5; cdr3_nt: TGTGCCAGCAGAAAAGGGGCCGGGTACCACGAGCAGTACTTC; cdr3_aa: CASRKGAGYHEQYF
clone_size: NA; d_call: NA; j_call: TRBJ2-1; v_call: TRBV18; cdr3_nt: TGTGCCAGCTCACCACTCCCAAGCTCCTACAATGAGCAGTTCTTC; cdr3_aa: CASSPLPSSYNEQFF
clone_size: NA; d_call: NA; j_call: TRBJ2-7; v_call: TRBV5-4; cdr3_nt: TGTGCCAGCATCTCCGGGTGGGAGCAGTACTTC; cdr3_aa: CASISGWEQYF
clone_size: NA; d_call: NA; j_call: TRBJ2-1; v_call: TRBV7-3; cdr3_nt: TGTGCCAGCAGCCCCCTCGGTGGGGGCCCCGCGGTTGAGCAGTTCTTC; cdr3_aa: CASSPLGGGPAVEQFF
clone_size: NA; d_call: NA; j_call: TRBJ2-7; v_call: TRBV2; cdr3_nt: TGTGCCAGCACCCAAACTACCTACGAGCAGTACTTC; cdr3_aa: CASTQTTYEQYF
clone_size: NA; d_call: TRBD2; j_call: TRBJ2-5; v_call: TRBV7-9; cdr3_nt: TGTGCCAGCAGCTTAGGGGCTAGCGGGAGTGAGACCCAGTACTTC; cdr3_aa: CASSLGASGSETQYF